The clone carrying this T cell receptor (beta chain) was seen once. The data derive from a study of T cell responses to AZD1222 COVID-19 vaccine. The protocol was immunoSEQ multiplex PCR, while the TCRdb copy is restricted to in-frame clones and leaves out a portion. The table includes 130,000 to 150,000 clones, roughly 90% detected once. Germline CDR1 is SGHAT and CDR2 is FQNNGV. V was trimmed by 2 bases and J by 9 bases, leaving 14 bases between them. The CDR3 totals 14 residues. This chain connects TRBV11-2 to TRBJ2-1; D gene unclear. The specimen comprised peripheral blood, sampled on day 0 of AZD1222 vaccination. This TCR derives from an adult in good health. CDR3 in DNA: TGTGCCAGCAGCTTAAGAGTTAGTTCCGTTGAGCAGTTCTTC. Translating it yields CASSLRVSSVEQFF.